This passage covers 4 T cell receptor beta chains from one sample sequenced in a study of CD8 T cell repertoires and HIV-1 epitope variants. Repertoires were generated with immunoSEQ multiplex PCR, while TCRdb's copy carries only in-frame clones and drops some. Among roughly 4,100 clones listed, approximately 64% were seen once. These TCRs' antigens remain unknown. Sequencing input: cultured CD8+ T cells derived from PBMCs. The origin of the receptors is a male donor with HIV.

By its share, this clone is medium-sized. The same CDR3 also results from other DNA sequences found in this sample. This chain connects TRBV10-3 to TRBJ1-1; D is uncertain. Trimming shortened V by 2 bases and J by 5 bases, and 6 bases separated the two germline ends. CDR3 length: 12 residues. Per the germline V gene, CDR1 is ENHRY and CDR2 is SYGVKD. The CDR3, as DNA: TGTGCCATCAGTGAGGGGGATACTGAAGCTTTCTTT. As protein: CAISEGDTEAFF.

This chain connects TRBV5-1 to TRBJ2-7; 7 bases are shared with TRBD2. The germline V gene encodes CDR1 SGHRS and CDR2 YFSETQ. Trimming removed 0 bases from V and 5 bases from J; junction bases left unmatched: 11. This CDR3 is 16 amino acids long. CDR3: CASSLGGSGEANEQYF. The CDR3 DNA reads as TGCGCCAGCAGCTTGGGCGGGAGCGGGGAAGCTAACGAGCAGTACTTC.

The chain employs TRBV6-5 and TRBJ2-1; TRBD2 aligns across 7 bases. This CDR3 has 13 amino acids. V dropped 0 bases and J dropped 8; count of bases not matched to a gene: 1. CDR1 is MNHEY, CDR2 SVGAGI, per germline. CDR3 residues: CASSYSGGYEQFF. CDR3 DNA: TGTGCCAGCAGTTACTCGGGAGGGTATGAGCAGTTCTTC.

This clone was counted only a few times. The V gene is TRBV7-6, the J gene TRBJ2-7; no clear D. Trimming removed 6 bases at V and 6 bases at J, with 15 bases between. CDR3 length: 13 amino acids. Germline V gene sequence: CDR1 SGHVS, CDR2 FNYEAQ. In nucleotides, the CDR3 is TGTGCCAGCAGAATGACAACCTGGTCCGAGCAGTACTTC. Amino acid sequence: CASRMTTWSEQYF.